Sequencing of this TCR beta chain was carried out in a study of cytomegalovirus exposure and HLA in healthy donors. Study background: Genotyping of roughly 400 donors showed that around 81% belonged to the Caucasian-associated ancestry cluster.

Regarding the study as a whole: In a later analysis, V- and J-gene trimming of beta chains associated with a DCLRE1C missense variant, replicated independently. In a later analysis, the majority of CMV-associated beta chains seemingly showed HLA restriction.

Deletions cut 5 bases from V and 5 bases from J, with 10 bases between. This CDR3 comprises 12 residues. CDR1 is SGHAT, CDR2 FQNNGV, per germline. The PCR was carried out with 60 Vbeta primers and 13 Jbeta primers. Method: immunoSEQ multiplex PCR; TCRdb's copy keeps in-frame clones and lacks some. Of 200,000 to 250,000 clones listed, roughly four fifths are singletons. About this clone itself: The antigen remains undetermined.

Specimen: PBMCs. This sequence originates from a woman in her thirties or forties in good health and CMV-seronegative. V gene TRBV11-2 combines with J gene TRBJ2-7, with D unclear. CDR3 sequence reads: CASSPGINEQYF. In nucleotides, the CDR3 is TGTGCCAGCAGCCCAGGAATCAACGAGCAGTACTTC.